These 16 T cell receptor beta chains were all obtained from the same sample, sequenced in a study of cytomegalovirus exposure and HLA in healthy donors. PCR amplification relied on 60 Vbeta primers (plus 13 Jbeta primers). Clones were sequenced by immunoSEQ multiplex PCR, and TCRdb holds only the in-frame ones, with some missing. The data contain some 180,000 clones, more than 9.5% of them singletons. Sequencing was performed on PBMCs. Every receptor here comes from a man aged 45 to 65 in good health and CMV-seropositive.

This clone was found a few times. The chain couples TRBV6-5 to TRBJ2-3; 9 nucleotides align to TRBD2. This CDR3 is 16 amino acids long. The V and J ends lost 0 bases and 6 bases, in that order; junction bases with no gene match: 7. Germline lookup yields CDR1 MNHEY and CDR2 SVGAGI. CDR3 sequence: CASSYSSAGGQDTQYF. Written as DNA, the CDR3 is TGTGCCAGCAGTTACTCCTCGGCGGGGGGGCAGGATACGCAGTATTTT.

The chain uses TRBV11-3 and TRBJ2-1; 7 nucleotides agree with TRBD1. The junction had 7 bases not matched to a gene; V was cut back by 5 bases and J by 6 bases. This CDR3 has 14 residues. Germline CDR1 SGHNT, CDR2 YENEEA. The DNA for the CDR3 is TGTGCCAGCAGCGGACCCGACAGGGTCAATGAGCAGTTCTTC. It yields the protein CASSGPDRVNEQFF.

This rearrangement joins TRBV7-8 to TRBJ1-5; TRBD1 aligns across 8 bases. CDR3 length: 14 residues. V shed 3 bases and J 9 bases; nucleotides not matched to a gene: 7. Germline V gene lookup returns CDR1 SGHVS and CDR2 FQNEAQ. CDR3 coding DNA: TGTGCCAGCAGCTTGGGACAGGCCGTGGGGCCCCAGCATTTT. Its translation is CASSLGQAVGPQHF.

The genes are TRBV27 and TRBJ2-6; D is possibly TRBD2 (7 bases). The tail of the sequence fits TRBJ2-7 better, so the J call may be wrong. Germline V gene data show CDR1 as MNHEY and CDR2 as SMNVEV (reference sequence). The CDR3 covers 17 residues. CDR3 coding DNA: TGTGCCAGCAGTTTATCGAAGGGGGGGCGGAAACATAGCGAGCAGTACGTC. As protein: CASSLSKGGRKHSEQYV.

This clone was counted only a few times. This chain connects TRBV11-3 to TRBJ2-1, with 7 bases identical to TRBD1. The junction had 8 bases not matched to a gene; V was cut back by 6 bases and J by 9 bases. The CDR3 extends over 13 amino acids. The V gene's germline CDR1 is SGHNT and CDR2 YENEEA. CDR3 nucleotides: TGTGCCAGCAGGCGTCGACAGGGTGCTGAGCAGTTCTTC. This encodes CASRRRQGAEQFF.

This clone was detected a few times. The chain links TRBV25-1 to TRBJ1-4, with TRBD1 as a possible D gene (5 bases). The germline V gene encodes CDR1 MGHDK and CDR2 SYGVNS. The V gene lost 6 bases and the J gene lost 14 bases, with 22 bases spanning the gap. CDR3 length equals 14 residues. In nucleotides, the CDR3 is TGTGCCAGCAGCTCTCGGGGGTACGAGGGAACTCTGTTTTTT. Its translation: CASSSRGYEGTLFF.

This clone was seen more than once but under ten times. The chain is built from TRBV7-6 and TRBJ2-3, with 7 bases fitting TRBD1. Germline trimming cut 5 bases from V and 2 bases from J; bases unmatched to any gene: 10. CDR3 length equals 16 residues. In germline, CDR1 is SGHVS, CDR2 FNYEAQ. The CDR3 here is CASSATHGQATDTQYF. CDR3 bases: TGTGCCAGCAGCGCCACCCACGGACAGGCCACAGATACGCAGTATTTT.

This clone has more than one count but fewer than ten. This sequence joins TRBV4-2 and TRBJ2-2, with 8 bases that match TRBD2. The CDR3 loop spans 17 amino acids. V gave up 2 bases and J gave up 4 bases; unmatched junction bases: 9. Germline CDR1 and CDR2: LGHNA and YNFKEQ. The CDR3 sequence: CASSQSVAGGTTGELFF. CDR3 DNA sequence: TGTGCCAGCAGCCAATCTGTGGCGGGGGGAACCACCGGGGAGCTGTTTTTT.

The gene calls are TRBV7-9 and TRBJ2-1; TRBD1 agrees at 9 bases. Germline V gives CDR1 SEHNR, CDR2 FQNEAQ (reference sequence). V was pared by 5 bases and J by 5 bases, with 7 bases of the junction left unmatched. This CDR3 region has 15 residues. CDR3 DNA: TGTGCCAGCAGCCCCTGGGACAGGGTCCACAATGAGCAGTTCTTC. Amino acids: CASSPWDRVHNEQFF.

The V and J genes are TRBV6-6 and TRBJ1-5, with D possibly being TRBD1 (5 bases). V gave up 7 bases and J gave up 5 bases, with 15 bases separating them. The CDR3 runs 14 residues. Germline-derived CDR1 and CDR2 are MNHNY and SVGAGI (reference sequence). The CDR3 here is CASTYGGVDQPQHF. The CDR3 DNA is TGTGCCAGCACCTACGGGGGGGTGGATCAGCCCCAGCATTTT.

In this sample, this clone turned up a few times. J is TRBJ1-5 and V is TRBV5-8; a weak D match, TRBD1 (6 bases). The CDR3 consists of 17 residues. The V gene lost 4 bases and the J gene lost 1 base, with 18 bases spanning the gap. Per germline, CDR1 SGHTS and CDR2 YDEGEE. This CDR3 reads CASSGPTGSLSNQPQHF. CDR3 nucleotides: TGTGCCAGCAGCGGCCCTACAGGGAGTCTCAGCAATCAGCCCCAGCATTTT. Supplemented by reference TRBV5-8 and TRBJ1-5, the full variable domain reads EAGVTQSPTHLIKTRGQQATLRCSPISGHTSVYWYQQALGLGLQFLLWYDEGEERNRGNFPPRFSGRQFPNYSSELNVNALELEDSALYLCASSGPTGSLSNQPQHFGDGTRLSIL.

This clone appeared a single time. The V call is TRBV7-9, the J call TRBJ2-7; 8 nucleotides agree with TRBD2. The germline V gene encodes CDR1 SEHNR and CDR2 FQNEAQ (reference sequence). Trimming took 6 bases from V and 6 from J; bases not matched to a gene: 10. The CDR3 runs to 14 residues. Written as DNA, the CDR3 is TGTGCCAGCAGTTACGGGGGGGCCCGATTCGAGCAGTACTTC. It encodes CASSYGGARFEQYF.

This clone turned up a few times. V and J are TRBV5-1 and TRBJ1-1, with 8 bases fitting TRBD1. V shed 0 bases, J shed 0 bases, and the junction held 4 bases outside the gene matches. The length of the CDR3 is 16 residues. Germline V gene sequence: CDR1 SGHRS, CDR2 YFSETQ. CDR3 residues: CASSLETGGLNTEAFF. The CDR3 DNA is TGCGCCAGCAGCTTGGAAACAGGGGGATTGAACACTGAAGCTTTCTTT.

This clone was found a few times. The rearrangement uses TRBV30 and TRBJ1-3; 7 nucleotides line up with TRBD1. Germline-derived CDR1 and CDR2 are GTSNPN and SVGIG (reference sequence). The CDR3 loop spans 14 amino acids. V was pared by 4 bases and J by 4 bases, with 7 bases of the junction left unmatched. CDR3 coding DNA: TGTGCCTGGAAGACAGGGCTTCCAGGAAACACCATATATTTT. This gives the protein CAWKTGLPGNTIYF. Together with reference TRBV30 and TRBJ1-3, the CDR3 gives the full variable domain: SQTIHQWPATLVQPVGSPLSLECTVEGTSNPNLYWYRQAAGRGLQLLFYSVGIGQISSEVPQNLSASRPQDRQFILSSKKLLLSDSGFYLCAWKTGLPGNTIYFGEGSWLTVV.

This clone was observed a handful of times. This chain joins TRBV7-9 and TRBJ2-5; D perhaps matches TRBD1 (5 bases). From germline, CDR1 is SEHNR and CDR2 FQNEAQ (reference sequence). The ends were cut back, 5 bases at V and 5 bases at J, with 15 bases in the middle. This CDR3 region has 14 residues. CDR3: CASSPTRAGETQYF. Written as DNA, the CDR3 is TGTGCCAGCAGCCCTACACGGGCAGGGGAGACCCAGTACTTC.

The V call is TRBV19, the J call TRBJ1-4, with D uncertain. The CDR3 runs 16 residues. Trimming cost V 3 bases and J 3 bases, with 14 bases left between them. Per germline, CDR1 LNHDA and CDR2 SQIVND (reference sequence). The CDR3 spells CASSMSPLIANEKLFF. The CDR3 DNA follows: TGTGCCAGTAGTATGTCCCCCCTAATTGCTAATGAAAAACTGTTTTTT.